The 18 T cell receptor beta chains below come from one sample, sequenced in a study of blood T cell repertoires in COVID-19. Profiled with immunoSEQ multiplex PCR; TCRdb holds only in-frame clones, not every one. The sample consists of just over 80,000 clones, about four fifths of them appearing once. The source material was peripheral blood. Receptors were obtained from a woman of 80 years or more with active or convalescent COVID-19.

V gene TRBV5-1 combines with J gene TRBJ2-5; no clear D. CDR3 length: 13 amino acids. Per the germline V gene, CDR1 is SGHRS and CDR2 is YFSETQ. V was pared by 0 bases and J by 5 bases, with 8 bases between. The CDR3 DNA is TGCGCCAGCAGCTTGGGCAGTCTGGAGACCCAGTACTTC. Translating gives CASSLGSLETQYF. The full variable domain, in which reference TRBV5-1 and TRBJ2-5 provide the parts outside the CDR3, is KAGVTQTPRYLIKTRGQQVTLSCSPISGHRSVSWYQQTPGQGLQFLFEYFSETQRNKGNFPGRFSGRQFSNSRSEMNVSTLELGDSALYLCASSLGSLETQYFGPGTRLLVL.

This chain uses TRBV5-4 with TRBJ2-5, with 9 bases lining up with TRBD2. The V gene's germline CDR1 is SGHNT and CDR2 YYREEE (reference sequence). The CDR3 runs 14 residues. J was trimmed by 2 bases and V by 7 bases; bases with no gene match: 6. DNA for the CDR3: TGTGCCAGCTGGCTAGCGGGGAGACAAGAGACCCAGTACTTC. Translating it yields CASWLAGRQETQYF.

In DNA form, the CDR3 reads TGTGCCAGCAGCTTAAAGGGGGCAGATGGAAACACCATATATTTT. The encoded protein is CASSLKGADGNTIYF. J is TRBJ1-3 and V is TRBV11-2, with 7 bases matching TRBD1. Trimming cost V 2 bases and J 3 bases; bases outside gene matches: 4. This CDR3 region has 15 residues. The germline V gene encodes CDR1 SGHAT and CDR2 FQNNGV.

The chain uses TRBV6-5 and TRBJ1-4, with D possibly matching TRBD1 (6 bases). Germline values: CDR1 MNHEY, CDR2 SVGAGI. The CDR3 covers 15 residues. Trimming removed 2 bases from V and 8 bases from J, with 15 bases in between. The CDR3 loop is CASSYEPGTSEKLFF. DNA for the CDR3: TGTGCCAGCAGTTACGAACCCGGGACAAGCGAAAAACTGTTTTTT.

The chain couples TRBV28 to TRBJ1-1, with TRBD1 as a possible D gene (5 bases). The CDR3 is made up of 17 amino acids. Germline V lookup: CDR1 MDHEN, CDR2 SYDVKM. Trimming shortened V by 4 bases and J by 1 base, and 19 bases separated the two germline ends. The CDR3 nucleotides read TGTGCCAGCAGTTCAGGGATAGACTCGATTGAGAACACTGAAGCTTTCTTT. Amino acid sequence: CASSSGIDSIENTEAFF.

The chain combines TRBV2 with TRBJ1-4; 7 nucleotides match TRBD1. V shed 7 bases and J 0 bases; nucleotides not matched to a gene: 8. The CDR3 has 16 residues. Germline lookup yields CDR1 SNHLY and CDR2 FYNNEI. This chain's CDR3 is CASTRDSLATNEKLFF. CDR3 nucleotides: TGTGCCAGCACCAGGGACAGCCTTGCAACTAATGAAAAACTGTTTTTT.

The chain uses TRBV19 and TRBJ1-5, with D unresolved. V was cut by 6 bases and J by 11 bases, with 17 bases left in between. Germline V gene sequence: CDR1 LNHDA, CDR2 SQIVND (reference sequence). The CDR3 totals 13 residues. Here the CDR3 reads CASSLSPQLTQHF. The CDR3 nucleotides are TGTGCCAGTAGCCTATCCCCACAGTTGACCCAGCATTTT.

CDR3: CASSQDLSGGGETQYF. In DNA form, the CDR3 reads TGCGCCAGCAGCCAAGATCTAAGCGGGGGCGGGGAGACCCAGTACTTC. The genes are TRBV4-3 and TRBJ2-5, with 8 bases aligning to TRBD2. This CDR3 region has 16 residues. Unmatched junction bases numbered 8, after V lost 0 bases and J lost 5 bases. Germline V CDR1 and CDR2: LGHNA, YSLEER.

CDR3 residues: CSAGTSNTGELFF. CDR3 nucleotide sequence: TGCAGCGCCGGGACTTCGAACACCGGGGAGCTGTTTTTT. The chain is built from TRBV29-1 and TRBJ2-2; maybe TRBD2 (6 bases). V lost 7 bases to trimming and J lost 0 bases, with 9 bases between them. There are 13 residues in the CDR3. Germline assignment: CDR1 SQVTM and CDR2 ANQGSEA.

V gene TRBV11-2 combines with J gene TRBJ2-3; the D gene is possibly TRBD1 (6 bases). This CDR3 region has 16 residues. CDR1 and CDR2 from the germline V gene are SGHAT and FQNNGV. The V and J ends lost 1 base and 1 base respectively, with 12 bases between them. CDR3 residues: CASSLAGAPGTDTQYF. CDR3 in DNA: TGTGCCAGCAGCTTAGCAGGGGCGCCTGGCACAGATACGCAGTATTTT.

The CDR3 DNA is TGTGCCAGCAGCGTAGCGACAGGGGGTGGGGTTAGCACTGAAGCTTTCTTT. Translating gives CASSVATGGGVSTEAFF. V gene TRBV9 combines with J gene TRBJ1-1; 9 bases agree with TRBD1. With V trimmed by 0 bases and J by 4 bases, 10 bases remained unmatched. The CDR3 length is 17 residues. CDR1 SGDLS and CDR2 YYNGEE come from the germline V gene.

The genes are TRBV11-3 and TRBJ2-2; D ambiguous. Germline CDR1 and CDR2: SGHNT and YENEEA. Trimming stripped 5 bases from V and 6 bases from J, with 10 bases between. The CDR3 consists of 13 residues. CDR3 sequence (DNA): TGTGCCAGCAGCACCAGCGAATCCGGGGAGCTGTTTTTT. Translating gives CASSTSESGELFF.

The V call is TRBV6-2 or TRBV6-3, the J call TRBJ2-1, with D possibly being TRBD2 (6 bases). The CDR3 covers 14 residues. Germline loops: CDR1 MNHEY, CDR2 SVGEGT. V lost 6 bases and J lost 12, with 21 bases in between. The chain's CDR3 is CASSSPAGPRGQFF. The CDR3 nucleotides read TGTGCCAGCAGCAGTCCGGCGGGGCCCCGGGGGCAGTTCTTC.

The rearrangement uses TRBV6-5 and TRBJ2-2, with TRBD1 identical over 7 bases. The CDR3 spans 16 residues. CDR1 is MNHEY, CDR2 SVGAGI, per germline. The J segment lost 1 base and the V segment lost 2 bases, leaving 4 bases of the junction unmatched. The CDR3 region is CASSYGNRGNTGELFF. CDR3 in DNA: TGTGCCAGCAGTTACGGGAACAGGGGGAACACCGGGGAGCTGTTTTTT.

The chain employs TRBV30 and TRBJ1-6; TRBD1 is a possible D gene (5 bases). The CDR3 runs 17 residues. Looked up from germline, CDR1 is GTSNPN and CDR2 is SVGIG (reference sequence). V was shortened by 5 bases and J by 0 bases, with 17 bases between the two germline ends. CDR3 residues: CAWAPGLLSSYNSPLHF. The DNA of the CDR3 is TGTGCCTGGGCTCCGGGACTGTTGTCCTCCTATAATTCACCCCTCCACTTT.

In its sample, this clone was seen many times. The gene calls are TRBV7-8 and TRBJ2-7, with D tentatively TRBD2 (5 bases). Germline V gene lookup returns CDR1 SGHVS and CDR2 FQNEAQ. The CDR3 totals 14 residues. V lost 2 bases and J 0 bases, leaving 8 bases between the germline ends. CDR3: CASSLSRVSYEQYF. CDR3 DNA: TGTGCCAGCAGCTTATCGAGGGTCTCCTACGAGCAGTACTTC.

The chain employs TRBV5-6 and TRBJ2-3; TRBD2 matches at 12 bases. Unmatched junction bases numbered 8, after V lost 2 bases and J lost 1 base. CDR1 and CDR2 from the germline V gene are SGHDT and YYEEEE. The CDR3 is made up of 18 amino acids. CDR3 sequence: CASSLGLAGGPGTDTQYF. In nucleotides, the CDR3 is TGTGCCAGCAGCTTAGGGCTAGCGGGGGGGCCAGGCACAGATACGCAGTATTTT. The full variable domain, completed using reference TRBV5-6 and TRBJ2-3, is DAGVTQSPTHLIKTRGQQVTLRCSPKSGHDTVSWYQQALGQGPQFIFQYYEEEERQRGNFPDRFSGHQFPNYSSELNVNALLLGDSALYLCASSLGLAGGPGTDTQYFGPGTRLTVL.

The chain links TRBV6-5 to TRBJ1-4, with TRBD1 matching 10 bases. J was trimmed by 7 bases and V by 3 bases; bases with no gene match: 5. The CDR3 contains 15 residues. Germline V gives CDR1 MNHEY, CDR2 SVGAGI. CDR3 loop: CASSYGRTGGEKLFF. The CDR3 DNA follows: TGTGCCAGCAGTTATGGTCGGACAGGGGGTGAAAAACTGTTTTTT.